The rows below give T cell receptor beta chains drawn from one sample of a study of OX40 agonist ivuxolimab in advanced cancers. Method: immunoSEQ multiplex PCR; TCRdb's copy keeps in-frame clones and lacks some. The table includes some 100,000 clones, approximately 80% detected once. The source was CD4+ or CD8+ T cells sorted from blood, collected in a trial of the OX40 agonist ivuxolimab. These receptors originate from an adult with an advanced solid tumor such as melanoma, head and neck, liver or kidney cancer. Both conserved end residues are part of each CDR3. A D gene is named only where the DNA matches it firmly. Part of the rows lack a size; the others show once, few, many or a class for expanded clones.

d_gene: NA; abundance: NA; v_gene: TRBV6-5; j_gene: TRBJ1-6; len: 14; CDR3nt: TGTGCCAGCAGTTACTCGGGGGAGGGTTCACCCCTCCACTTT; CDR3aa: CASSYSGEGSPLHF
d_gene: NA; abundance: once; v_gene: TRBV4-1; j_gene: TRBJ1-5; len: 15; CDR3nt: TGCGCCAGCAGCCTCGAGGGGGTCGGCAATCAGCCCCAGCATTTT; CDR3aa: CASSLEGVGNQPQHF
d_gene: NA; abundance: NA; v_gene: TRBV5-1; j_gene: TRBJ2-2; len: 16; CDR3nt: TGCGCCAGCAGCTTGGATGGTCAGGGGAACACCGGGGAGCTGTTTTTT; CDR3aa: CASSLDGQGNTGELFF
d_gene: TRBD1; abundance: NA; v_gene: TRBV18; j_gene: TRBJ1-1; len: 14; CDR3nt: TGTGCCAGCTCACCCAAATGGGGACAGCTCGAAGCTTTCTTT; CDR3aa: CASSPKWGQLEAFF
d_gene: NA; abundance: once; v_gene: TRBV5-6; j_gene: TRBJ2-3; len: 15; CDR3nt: TGTGCCAGCAGCTTGGAGGGCCGAAGCACAGATACGCAGTATTTT; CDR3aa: CASSLEGRSTDTQYF
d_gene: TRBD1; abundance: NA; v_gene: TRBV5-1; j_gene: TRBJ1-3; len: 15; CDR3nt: TGCGCCAGCAGCGGGGGACAGAGCTCTGGAAACACCATATATTTT; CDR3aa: CASSGGQSSGNTIYF
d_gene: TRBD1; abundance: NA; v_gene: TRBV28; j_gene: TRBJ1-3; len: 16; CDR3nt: TGTGCCAGCAGTTCCTACGGGACAGGTTATGGAAACACCATATATTTT; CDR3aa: CASSSYGTGYGNTIYF
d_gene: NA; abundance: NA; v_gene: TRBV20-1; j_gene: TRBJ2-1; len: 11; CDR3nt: TGCAGTGGTGGGACCTACAATGAGCAGTTCTTC; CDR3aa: CSGGTYNEQFF
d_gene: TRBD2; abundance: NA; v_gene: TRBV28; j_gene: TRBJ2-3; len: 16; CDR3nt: TGTGCCAGCAGTTCCGTAACTAGCGGGAGCCTTGATACGCAGTATTTT; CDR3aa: CASSSVTSGSLDTQYF
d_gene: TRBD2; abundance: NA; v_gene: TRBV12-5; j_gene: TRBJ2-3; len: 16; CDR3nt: TGTGCTAGCACCAGGCTGACTAGCGGGGGGGGAGATACGCAGTATTTT; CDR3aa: CASTRLTSGGGDTQYF
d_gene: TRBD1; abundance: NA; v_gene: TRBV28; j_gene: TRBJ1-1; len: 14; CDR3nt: TGTGCCAGCAGCCTGTACAGGGGTAGGACTGAAGCTTTCTTT; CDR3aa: CASSLYRGRTEAFF
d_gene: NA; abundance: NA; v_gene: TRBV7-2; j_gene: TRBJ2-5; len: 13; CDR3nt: TGTGCCAGCAGCTTAGTTGACACCTGGGCCCAGTACTTC; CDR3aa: CASSLVDTWAQYF
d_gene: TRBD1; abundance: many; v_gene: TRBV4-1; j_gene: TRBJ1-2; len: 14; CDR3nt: TGCGCCAGCAGCCCGGGACAGGGAGTGAGGGGCTACACCTTC; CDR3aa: CASSPGQGVRGYTF
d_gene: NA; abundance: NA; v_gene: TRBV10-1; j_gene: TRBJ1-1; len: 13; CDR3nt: TGCGCCAGCAGTGAGAACCTGAACACTGAAGCTTTCTTT; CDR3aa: CASSENLNTEAFF
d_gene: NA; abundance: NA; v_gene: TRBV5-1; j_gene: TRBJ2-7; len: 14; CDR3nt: TGCGCCAGCAGCTTGGGCAGAGAATCCTACGAGCAGTACTTC; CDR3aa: CASSLGRESYEQYF
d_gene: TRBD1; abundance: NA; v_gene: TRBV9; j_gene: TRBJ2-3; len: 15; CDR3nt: TGTGCCAGCAGCGCCCGAGGGACAGTCACAGATACGCAGTATTTT; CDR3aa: CASSARGTVTDTQYF
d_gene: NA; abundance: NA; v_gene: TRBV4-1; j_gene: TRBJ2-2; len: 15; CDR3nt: TGCGCCAGCAGCCATCCCGGGGCAGAGGCCGGGGAGCTGTTTTTT; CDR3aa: CASSHPGAEAGELFF
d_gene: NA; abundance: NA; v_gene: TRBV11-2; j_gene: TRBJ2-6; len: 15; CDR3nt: TGTGCCAGCAGCTTAGGCGGACCTGGGGCCAACGTCCTGACTTTC; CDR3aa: CASSLGGPGANVLTF
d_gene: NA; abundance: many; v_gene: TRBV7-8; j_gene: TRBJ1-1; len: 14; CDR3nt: TGTGCCAGCAGCTCAACAGGGAGGAACACTGAAGCTTTCTTT; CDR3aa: CASSSTGRNTEAFF
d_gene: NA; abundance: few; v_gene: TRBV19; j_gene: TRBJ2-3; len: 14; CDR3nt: TGTGCCAGTAGTAACAGGGTAGGGACAGATACGCAGTATTTT; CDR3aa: CASSNRVGTDTQYF
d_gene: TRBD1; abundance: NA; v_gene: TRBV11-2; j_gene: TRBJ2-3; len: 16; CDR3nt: TGTGCCAGCAGCTTAGGAGGACAGGGGAGCACAGATACGCAGTATTTT; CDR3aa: CASSLGGQGSTDTQYF
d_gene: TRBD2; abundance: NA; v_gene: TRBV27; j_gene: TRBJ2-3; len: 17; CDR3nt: TGTGCCAGCAGTCTCCTCCTAGCGGGGGGGTTCCCCAGTACGCAGTATTTT; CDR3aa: CASSLLLAGGFPSTQYF
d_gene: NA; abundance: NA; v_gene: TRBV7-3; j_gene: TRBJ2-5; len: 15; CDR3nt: TGTGCCAGCAGCTTCAGGGGGGAGTTAGGAGAGACCCAGTACTTC; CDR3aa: CASSFRGELGETQYF
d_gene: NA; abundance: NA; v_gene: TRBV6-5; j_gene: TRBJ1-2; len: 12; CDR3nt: TGTGCCAGCAGTTCCCCCCCCTATGGCTACACCTTC; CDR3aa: CASSSPPYGYTF
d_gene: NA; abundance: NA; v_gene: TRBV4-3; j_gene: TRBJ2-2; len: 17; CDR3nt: TGCGCCAGCAGCCAAGATGGAGACCGGAGAGATTCCGGGGAGCTGTTTTTT; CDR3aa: CASSQDGDRRDSGELFF
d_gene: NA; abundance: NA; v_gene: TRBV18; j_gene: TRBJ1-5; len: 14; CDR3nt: TGTGCCAGCTCACCACAGGGTTACAATCAGCCCCAGCATTTT; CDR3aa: CASSPQGYNQPQHF
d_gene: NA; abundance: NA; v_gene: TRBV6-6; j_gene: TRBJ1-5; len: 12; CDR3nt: TGTGCCAGCAGTCATAGGGACGCCAACCAGCATTTT; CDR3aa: CASSHRDANQHF
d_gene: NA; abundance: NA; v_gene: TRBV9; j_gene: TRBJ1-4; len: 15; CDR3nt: TGTGCCAGCAGCGTAGCAACAGCAACTAATGAAAAACTGTTTTTT; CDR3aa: CASSVATATNEKLFF
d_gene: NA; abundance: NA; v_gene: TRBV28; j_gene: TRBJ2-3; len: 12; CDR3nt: TGTGCCAGCAGTGAACTGACAGATACGCAGTATTTT; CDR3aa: CASSELTDTQYF
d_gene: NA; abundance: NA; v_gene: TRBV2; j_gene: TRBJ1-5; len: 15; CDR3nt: TGTGCCAGCAGTTTTACAGGGTCAGGAGTGCAGCCCCAGCATTTT; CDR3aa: CASSFTGSGVQPQHF
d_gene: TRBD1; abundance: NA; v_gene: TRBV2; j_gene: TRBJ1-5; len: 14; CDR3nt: TGTGCCAGCAGTTCCGGGACAGCTAATCAGCCCCAGCATTTT; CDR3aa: CASSSGTANQPQHF
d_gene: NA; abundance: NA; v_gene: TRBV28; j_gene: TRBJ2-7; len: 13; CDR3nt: TGTGCCAGCAGTCCGGCCCGAGGCTACGAGCAGTACTTC; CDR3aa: CASSPARGYEQYF
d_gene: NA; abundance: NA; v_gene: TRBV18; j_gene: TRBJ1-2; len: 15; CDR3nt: TGTGCCAGCTCACCCCCGGCCTCGGGGGGCTGGGGCTACACCTTC; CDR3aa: CASSPPASGGWGYTF
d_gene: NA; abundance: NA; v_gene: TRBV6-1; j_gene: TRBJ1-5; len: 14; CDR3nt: TGTGCCAGCTGGGACCCACTAAGCAGGAAGCCCCAGCATTTT; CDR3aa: CASWDPLSRKPQHF
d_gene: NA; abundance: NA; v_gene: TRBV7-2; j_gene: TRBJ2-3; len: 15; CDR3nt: TGTGCCAGCAGCTCGTCAGTGTCCTACACAGATACGCAGTATTTT; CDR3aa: CASSSSVSYTDTQYF
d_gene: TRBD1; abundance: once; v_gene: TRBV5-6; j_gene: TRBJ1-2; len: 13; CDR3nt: TGTGCCAGCAGGAGACAGGGAAGTGGTGGCTACACCTTC; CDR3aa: CASRRQGSGGYTF
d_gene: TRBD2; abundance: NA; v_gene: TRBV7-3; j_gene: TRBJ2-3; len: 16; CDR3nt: TGTGCCAGCAGCCCCCGACTAGCGGGGGCGGCAGATACGCAGTATTTT; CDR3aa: CASSPRLAGAADTQYF
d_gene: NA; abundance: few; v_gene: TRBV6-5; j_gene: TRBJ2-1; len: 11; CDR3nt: TGTGCCAGCAGGCTACTAGCTAAGCAGTTCTTC; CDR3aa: CASRLLAKQFF
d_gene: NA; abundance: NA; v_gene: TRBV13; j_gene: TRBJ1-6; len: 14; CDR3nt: TGTGCCAGCAGTTTGTCGGGGAGGAATTCACCCCTCCACTTT; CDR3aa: CASSLSGRNSPLHF
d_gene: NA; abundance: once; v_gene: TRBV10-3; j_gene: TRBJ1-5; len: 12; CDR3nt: TGTGCCATCACTGACGGGAATCAGCCCCAGCATTTT; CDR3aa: CAITDGNQPQHF
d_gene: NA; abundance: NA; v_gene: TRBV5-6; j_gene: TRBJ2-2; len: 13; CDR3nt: TGTGCCAGCAGCATGACAGGTACCGGGGAGCTGTTTTTT; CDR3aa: CASSMTGTGELFF
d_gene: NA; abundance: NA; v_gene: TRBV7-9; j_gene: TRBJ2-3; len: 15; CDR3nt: TGTGCCAGCAGCCCCGGAGGCAGCAGCACAGATACGCAGTATTTT; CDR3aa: CASSPGGSSTDTQYF
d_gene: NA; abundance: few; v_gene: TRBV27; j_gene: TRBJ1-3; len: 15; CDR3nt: TGTGCCAGCCAAAAGTCCAGAAGCTCTGGAAACACCATATATTTT; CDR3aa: CASQKSRSSGNTIYF
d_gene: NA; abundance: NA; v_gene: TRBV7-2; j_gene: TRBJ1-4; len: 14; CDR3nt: TGTGCCAGCAGCCCTTTTGCGATAAGGGAAAAACTGTTTTTT; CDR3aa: CASSPFAIREKLFF
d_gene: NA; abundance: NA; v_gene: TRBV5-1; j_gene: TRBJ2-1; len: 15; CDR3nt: TGCGCCAGCAGCTTGGTAAGGGGGGGCCTCGATGAGCAGTTCTTC; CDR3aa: CASSLVRGGLDEQFF
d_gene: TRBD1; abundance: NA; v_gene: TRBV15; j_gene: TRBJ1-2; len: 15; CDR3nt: TGTGCCACCAGCAGAGATCAGGGCAGGGGGCGCGGCTACACCTTC; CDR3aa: CATSRDQGRGRGYTF
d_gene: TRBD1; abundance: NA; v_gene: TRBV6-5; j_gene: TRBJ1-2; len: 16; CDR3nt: TGTGCCAGCAGTTACTCCGACAGGGCTATATACTATGGCTACACCTTC; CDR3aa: CASSYSDRAIYYGYTF
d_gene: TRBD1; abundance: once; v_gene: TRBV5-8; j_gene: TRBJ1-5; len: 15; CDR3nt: TGTGCCAGCAACATTGGACAGGGCCGTAATCAGCCCCAGCATTTT; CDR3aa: CASNIGQGRNQPQHF
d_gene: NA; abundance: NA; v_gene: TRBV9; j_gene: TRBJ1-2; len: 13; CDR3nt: TGTGCCAGCAGCGCCGGGACCGTATACGGCTACACCTTC; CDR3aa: CASSAGTVYGYTF
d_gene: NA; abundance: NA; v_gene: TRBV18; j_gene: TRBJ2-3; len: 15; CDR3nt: TGTGCCAGCTCACAGGCGGACGGTAGCACAGATACGCAGTATTTT; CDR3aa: CASSQADGSTDTQYF
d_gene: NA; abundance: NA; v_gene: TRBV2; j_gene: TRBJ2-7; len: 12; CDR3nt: TGTGCCAGCAGTGACGGCATAAACGAGCAGTACTTC; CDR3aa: CASSDGINEQYF
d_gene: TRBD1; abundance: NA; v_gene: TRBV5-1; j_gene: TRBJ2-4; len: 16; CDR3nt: TGCGCCAGCAGCTCCCTCGCCGGGACAGGGGTGAACATTCAGTACTTC; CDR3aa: CASSSLAGTGVNIQYF
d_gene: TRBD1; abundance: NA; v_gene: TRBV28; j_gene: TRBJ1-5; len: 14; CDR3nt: TGTGCCAGCAGACTTAGACAGGGAAATCAGCCCCAGCATTTT; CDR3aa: CASRLRQGNQPQHF